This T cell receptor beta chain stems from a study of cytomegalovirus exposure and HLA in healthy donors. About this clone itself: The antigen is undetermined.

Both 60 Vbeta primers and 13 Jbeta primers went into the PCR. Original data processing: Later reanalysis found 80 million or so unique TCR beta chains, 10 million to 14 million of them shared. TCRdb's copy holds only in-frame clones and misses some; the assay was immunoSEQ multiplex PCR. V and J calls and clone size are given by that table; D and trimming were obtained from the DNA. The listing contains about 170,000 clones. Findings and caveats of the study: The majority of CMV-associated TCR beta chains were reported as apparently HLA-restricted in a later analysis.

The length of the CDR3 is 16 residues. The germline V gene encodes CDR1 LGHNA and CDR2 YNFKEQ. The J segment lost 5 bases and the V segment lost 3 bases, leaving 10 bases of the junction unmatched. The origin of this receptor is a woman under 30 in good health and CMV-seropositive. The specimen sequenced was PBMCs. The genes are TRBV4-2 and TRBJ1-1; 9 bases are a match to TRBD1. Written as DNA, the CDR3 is TGTGCCAGCAGCCAGCTCGGAACAGGGGGCAGGACTGAAGCTTTCTTT. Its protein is CASSQLGTGGRTEAFF.